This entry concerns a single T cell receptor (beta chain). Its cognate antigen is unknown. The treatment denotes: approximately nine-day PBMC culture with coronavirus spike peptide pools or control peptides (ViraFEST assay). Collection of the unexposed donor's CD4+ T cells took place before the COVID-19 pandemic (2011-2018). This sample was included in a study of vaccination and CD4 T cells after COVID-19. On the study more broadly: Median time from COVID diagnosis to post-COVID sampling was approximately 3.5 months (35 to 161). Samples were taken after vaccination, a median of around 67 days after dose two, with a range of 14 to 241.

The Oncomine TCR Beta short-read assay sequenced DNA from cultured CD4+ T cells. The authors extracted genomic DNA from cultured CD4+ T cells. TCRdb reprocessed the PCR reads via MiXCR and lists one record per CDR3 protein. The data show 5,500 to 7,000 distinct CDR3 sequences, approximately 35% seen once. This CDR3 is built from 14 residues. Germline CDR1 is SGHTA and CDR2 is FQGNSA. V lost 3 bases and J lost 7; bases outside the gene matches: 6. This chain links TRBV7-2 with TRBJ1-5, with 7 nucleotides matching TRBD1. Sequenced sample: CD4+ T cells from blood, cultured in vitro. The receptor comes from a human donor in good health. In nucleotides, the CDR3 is TGTGCCAGCAGCTTGAACAGGGGTGAACAGCCCCAGCATTTT. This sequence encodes CASSLNRGEQPQHF.